This TCR beta chain was sequenced during a study of T-cell memory formation after mild COVID-19. This CDR3 contains 17 residues. The V end was cut by 3 bases, the J end by 0 bases, with 15 bases between. Germline CDR1 reads MNHEY; CDR2 reads SVGAGI. TCRdb itself ran the 5' RACE reads through MiXCR, one entry per CDR3 protein. The sample records 150,000 to 200,000 distinct CDR3 sequences, 11% being singletons. This clonotype was counted between two and nine times. The genes are TRBV6-5 and TRBJ2-1; D is undetermined. Sequencing was performed on PBMCs or a T cell subset sorted from them (not recorded which). This clonotype was obtained from a man younger than 30 who had mild COVID-19 (a few samples of this study predate the infection). Cell type and time point are not known. The chain's CDR3 is CASSYSPRTSSYNEQFF. The CDR3 DNA is TGTGCCAGCAGTTATTCTCCAAGGACGTCCTCCTACAATGAGCAGTTCTTC.